This T cell receptor (beta chain) was sequenced during a study of control samples from healthy donors and cancer patients. The germline V gene has CDR1 SGHTA and CDR2 FQGNSA. Trimming took 3 bases from V and 6 from J; bases not matched to a gene: 7. The CDR3 sequence is 15 residues long. Only in-frame clones appear in the TCRdb table, and some are missing; sequencing was by immunoSEQ multiplex PCR. The repertoire holds 110,000 or so clones, with about 86% as singletons. The V gene is TRBV7-2, the J gene TRBJ2-3; 9 nucleotides line up with TRBD2. The TCR sequence derives from a man younger than 45 in good health. Sequences were obtained from blood. The CDR3 coding sequence is TGTGCCAGCAGCTTCAGTAGCGGGGGCGCCGATACGCAGTATTTT. Amino acid sequence: CASSFSSGGADTQYF.